This T cell receptor (beta chain) is drawn from a study of blood T cell repertoires in COVID-19 (dated by TCRdb to 2018 to 2020). Describing the broader study: Collaborator samples came from the United States, Italy and Spain and covered acute and convalescent phases of COVID-19. A de-identified subject ID, COVID-19 status, age in years and sex were almost always included in the sample metadata. Samples came from the ongoing ImmuneRACE study (first 160 participants) plus 1,254 subjects from 6 global collaborators. HLA class I and class II types, where available, came from metadata supplied by the sample provider rather than from assay-based typing. The material from the prospective study consisted of cDNA or gDNA derived from T cells, B-cell-depleted T cells, or PBMCs. Deeply sampled blood TCRbeta repertoires from subjects exposed to, actively infected with, or recovered from COVID-19 were included in the dataset. The repertoires were made available in a free public database intended to serve as a resource for research on the immune response to SARS-CoV-2. General study outcomes and caveats: The amount of clinical and demographic metadata varied by source and participant and was provided uncurated.

Whole blood was collected in K2EDTA tubes by collaborating institutions according to the institutions' own protocols. For TCRbeta analysis, collaborator samples were shipped as frozen whole blood, as isolated PBMCs, or as DNA extracted from either sample type. The immunoSEQ Assay, a bias-controlled multiplex PCR, was used to amplify TCRbeta CDR3 regions from genomic DNA. As for how the authors treated the data: Nucleated cell counts per sample were estimated from amplification of reference gene primers within the assay. To quantify the absolute abundance of each unique TCRbeta CDR3 rearrangement, sequence reads were collapsed and filtered. For each sample, productive Simpson clonality was calculated by taking the square root of Simpson's diversity index across productive rearrangements. This immuneACCESS table, as held by TCRdb, lists in-frame sequences with V and J called but not all clones. Of the missing ones, under half trace to an unresolved V gene in checked studies; the others have no known cause. Clone size and the V and J calls come from that table; the DNA yielded D and trimming. The table for this sample lists around 210,000 clones; roughly nine tenths of them were counted only once. Clones ranked in the top ten supply 0.7% to 0.85% of the sample.

On this clone itself: The target of this receptor is not known. There are no base qualities to consult, and no much larger clone falls within one base.

The sequence derives from a woman aged 70-85 years with acute or convalescent COVID-19. The sample was peripheral blood.

The DNA reads as follows: TGTGCCAGCAGCGCCACCCTAGCGGGGCCCTACGAGCAGTACTTC. This codes for CASSATLAGPYEQYF. Recombination joined TRBV4-2 with TRBJ2-7; 9 of the junction bases match TRBD2. CDR1 and CDR2 are read off the germline V gene as LGHNA and YNFKEQ. Counted from cysteine to phenylalanine, this CDR3 has 15 amino acids. Only CDR3 DNA is held: 45 bases, read in frame from base 1. Trimming removed 5 bases from V and 2 bases from J; the gene matches leave 7 bases unexplained.